The TCR beta chain described here comes from a study of STAT5B mutations in CD4+ large granular lymphocyte leukemia. CDR1 and CDR2 (germline): SGDLS, YYNGEE. The CDR3 totals 17 residues. Losses at the gene ends were 4 bases for V and 7 bases for J; bases not matched to a gene: 14. This clone was recorded only once. The assay was run at survey level. This table comes from immunoSEQ multiplex PCR, and its TCRdb copy is limited to in-frame clones, with some not included. This sample has 15,000 to 20,000 clones, with about four fifths found just once. The receptor was isolated from a human donor in good health. The V call is TRBV9, the J call TRBJ2-1; 10 nucleotides match TRBD2. Source material: CD4+ T cells from blood buffy coats. CDR3 sequence (DNA): TGTGCCAGCAGCCCGAGAGCGGGAGGGATAGTATGGAATGAGCAGTTCTTC. Protein: CASSPRAGGIVWNEQFF.